This TCR beta chain stems from a study of T cells in Graves' hyperthyroidism and ophthalmopathy (dated by TCRdb to 2018 to 2020). The study in broad terms: Peripheral blood was sampled at the time of initial diagnosis, prior to any treatment. TCR V-J signatures able to tell the groups apart were searched for in a discovery cohort of more than 90 patients, of whom around 42 had Graves' ophthalmopathy and roughly 57 had stable Graves' hyperthyroidism. Whether ophthalmopathy could be predicted prospectively was tested in an independent validation cohort made up of under 20 hyperthyroidism patients plus 17 patients who later progressed to ophthalmopathy. The approximately 95 discovery patients were divided at random into training and test sets in a 7:3 ratio. Thyroid tissue and blood T-cell repertoires from several Graves' hyperthyroidism patients were also compared in the study. After blood sampling, hyperthyroidism patients were treated with methimazole at a starting dose of 30 mg daily, and ophthalmopathy patients were treated with high-dose intravenous methylprednisolone. TCR Vbeta CDR3 sequencing of 140 or so peripheral blood samples (around 45 ophthalmopathy, about 75 hyperthyroidism and approximately 17 progressor patients) is reported in the paper.

Remarks on this clonotype: The antigen this receptor binds is unknown. Per-base quality was not reported, and no clone a single base away is much larger than it.

A patient counted as having stable Graves' hyperthyroidism if no progression to ophthalmopathy occurred over 18 months of follow-up. The hyperthyroidism patients were between 18 and 65 years old and newly diagnosed, with a disease duration of less than 2 months. Exclusion was applied to patients with uncontrolled infections, other autoimmune diseases, pregnancy or lactation. Diagnoses were established on the basis of clinical symptoms, serum thyroxine and TRAb, thyroid ultrasound, and orbital computed tomography. PBMCs were isolated from roughly 10 ml of fresh peripheral blood by Ficoll-Paque density gradient centrifugation. Total RNA was extracted with Trizol reagent, and quality was checked on an Agilent 2100 Bioanalyzer. Amplification of TCR beta CDR3 regions was carried out from RNA transcripts. A first-round RT-PCR of the TCR CDR3 used the HTBI primer set with the Qiagen OneStep RT-PCR kit. Libraries were constructed in a second round of multiplex PCR, after which size selection and purification were performed. The libraries were sequenced on an Illumina HiSeq2000 using paired-end 100 bp reads. In the source study's methods: SOAPnuke was used to process the raw data, removing reads that contained adapters or uncalled bases, had a mean Phred below 15, or lacked an exact match to the constant primer or identifier. High-quality paired reads were merged with COPE v1.2.5, and unique nucleotide sequences were defined as clonotypes. MiTCR v1.1 was used to align clonotypes to the IMGT TRBV, TRBD and TRBJ reference segments. The analysis was restricted to V-J combinations with a frequency above 0.0001, which together covered 99.2% of the repertoires. A TCS score was defined as the ratio of F50 (clonal expansion) to E x V (chaos), with BLOSUM62-based TCRdist applied between CDR3 peptides within each V-J. Welch's t-statistics and random forest reduced around 510 V-J features to 13, which were used in a naive Bayes classifier (R e1071). Clones were called with MiXCR by TCRdb after fastp trimmed the public reads at Q25, and only in-frame beta chains were retained. Merged by CDR3 protein, the rows form single entries marked with the most common genes and DNA. TCRdb's processing, not the authors', yielded these V and J calls. Here the sample has approximately 330,000 distinct CDR3 sequences; 15% to 20% occur a single time. The ten top clones hold approximately 49% of the sample.

What the authors observed across the whole study: In validation, the model predicted progression to ophthalmopathy with over 65% sensitivity and 72% to 75% specificity, a median of roughly seven months before onset. No statistical method was used to set the sample size in advance, and investigators knew the group allocation. Most expanded thyroid clonotypes (frequency above 0.001) were also detected in blood, suggesting blood repertoires may reflect thyroid immune responses. A 13 V-J signature model separated ophthalmopathy from stable hyperthyroidism, with around 88% sensitivity and about 81% specificity in cross-validation and 80%/75% in testing.

Specimen: blood. The receptor was derived from a woman in her forties or fifties with Graves' hyperthyroidism.

This receptor has the CDR3 CSALGLAEELAGELFF. At the DNA level, the sequence is TGCAGTGCTCTAGGACTAGCGGAAGAACTCGCCGGGGAGCTGTTTTTT. The chain was built from TRBV20-1 and TRBJ2-2; 10 of the junction bases match TRBD2. Clipping removes 5 bases from V and 6 bases from J, with 12 as the unmatched junction base count. CDR1 is given as DFQATT and CDR2 as SNEGSKA, both from the germline V gene (reference sequence). From the cysteine through the phenylalanine, the CDR3 covers 16 amino acids. Kept here is only the CDR3 DNA, which spans 48 bases and is read in frame from base 1.